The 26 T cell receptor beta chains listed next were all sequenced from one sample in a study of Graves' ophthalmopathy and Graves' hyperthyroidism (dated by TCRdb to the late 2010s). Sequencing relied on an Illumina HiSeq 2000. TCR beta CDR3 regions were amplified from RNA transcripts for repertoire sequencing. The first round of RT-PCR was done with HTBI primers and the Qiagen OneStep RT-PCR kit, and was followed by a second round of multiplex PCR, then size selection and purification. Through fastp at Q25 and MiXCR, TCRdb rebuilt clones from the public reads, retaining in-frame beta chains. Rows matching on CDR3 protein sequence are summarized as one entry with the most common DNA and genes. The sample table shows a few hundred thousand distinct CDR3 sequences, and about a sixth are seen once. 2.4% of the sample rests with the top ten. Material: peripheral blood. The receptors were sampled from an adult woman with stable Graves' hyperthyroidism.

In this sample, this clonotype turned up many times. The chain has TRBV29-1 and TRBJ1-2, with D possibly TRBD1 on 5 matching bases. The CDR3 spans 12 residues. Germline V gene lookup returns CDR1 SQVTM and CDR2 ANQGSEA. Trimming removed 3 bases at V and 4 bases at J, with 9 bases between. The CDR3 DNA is TGCAGCGTTGACTTTGGGGCCTATGGCTACACCTTC. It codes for CSVDFGAYGYTF.

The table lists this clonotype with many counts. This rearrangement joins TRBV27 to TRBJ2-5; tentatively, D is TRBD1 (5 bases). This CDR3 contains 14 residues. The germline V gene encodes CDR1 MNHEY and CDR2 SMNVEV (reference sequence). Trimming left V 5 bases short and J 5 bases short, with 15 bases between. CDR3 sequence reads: CASSTGSLLETQYF. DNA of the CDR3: TGTGCCAGCAGTACAGGCAGTCTACTTGAGACCCAGTACTTC.

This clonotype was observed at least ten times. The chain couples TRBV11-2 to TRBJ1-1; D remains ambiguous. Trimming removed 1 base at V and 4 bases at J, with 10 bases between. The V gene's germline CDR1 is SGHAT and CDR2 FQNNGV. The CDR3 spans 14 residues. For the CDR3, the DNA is TGTGCCAGCAGCTTAGTGGGATTAGGCACTGAAGCTTTCTTT. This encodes CASSLVGLGTEAFF.

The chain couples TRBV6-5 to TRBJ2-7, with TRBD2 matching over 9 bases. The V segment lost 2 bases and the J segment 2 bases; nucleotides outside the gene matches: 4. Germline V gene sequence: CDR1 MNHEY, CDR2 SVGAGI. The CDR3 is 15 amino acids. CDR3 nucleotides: TGTGCCAGCAGTTACGGAGCGGGGGGAACCTACGAGCAGTACTTC. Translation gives CASSYGAGGTYEQYF.

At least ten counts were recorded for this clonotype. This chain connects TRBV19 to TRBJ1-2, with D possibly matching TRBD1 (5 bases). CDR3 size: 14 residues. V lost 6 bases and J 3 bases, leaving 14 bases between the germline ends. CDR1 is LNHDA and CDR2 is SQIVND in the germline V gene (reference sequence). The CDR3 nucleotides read TGTGCCAGTAGCCTCGGGACGCCGGACTATGGCTACACCTTC. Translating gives CASSLGTPDYGYTF. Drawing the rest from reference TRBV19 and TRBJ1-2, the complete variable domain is DGGITQSPKYLFRKEGQNVTLSCEQNLNHDAMYWYRQDPGQGLRLIYYSQIVNDFQKGDIAEGYSVSREKKESFPLTVTSAQKNPTAFYLCASSLGTPDYGYTFGSGTRLTVV.

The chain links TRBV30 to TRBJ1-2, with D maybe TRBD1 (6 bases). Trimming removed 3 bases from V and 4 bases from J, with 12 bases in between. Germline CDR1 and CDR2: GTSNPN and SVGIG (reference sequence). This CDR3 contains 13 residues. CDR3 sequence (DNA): TGTGCCTGGAGGAGTGGGACAATCTATGGCTACACCTTC. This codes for CAWRSGTIYGYTF.

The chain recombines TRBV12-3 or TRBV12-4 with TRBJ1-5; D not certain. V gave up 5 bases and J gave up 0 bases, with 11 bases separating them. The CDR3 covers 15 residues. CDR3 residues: CASSGRSSSNQPQHF. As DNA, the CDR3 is TGTGCCAGCAGTGGGAGAAGTAGTAGCAATCAGCCCCAGCATTTT.

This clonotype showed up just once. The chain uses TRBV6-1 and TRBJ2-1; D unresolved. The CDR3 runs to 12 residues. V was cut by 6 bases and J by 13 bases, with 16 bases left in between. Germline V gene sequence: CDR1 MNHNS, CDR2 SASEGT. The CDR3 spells CASSSTLNGQFF. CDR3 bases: TGTGCCAGCAGCTCTACGCTCAATGGTCAGTTCTTC.

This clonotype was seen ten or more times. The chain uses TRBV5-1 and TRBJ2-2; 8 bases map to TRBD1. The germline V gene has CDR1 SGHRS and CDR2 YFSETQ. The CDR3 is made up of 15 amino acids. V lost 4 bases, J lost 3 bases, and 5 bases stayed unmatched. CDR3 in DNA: TGCGCCAGCAGCCCGCTGGACAGGGACACCGGGGAGCTGTTTTTT. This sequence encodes CASSPLDRDTGELFF.

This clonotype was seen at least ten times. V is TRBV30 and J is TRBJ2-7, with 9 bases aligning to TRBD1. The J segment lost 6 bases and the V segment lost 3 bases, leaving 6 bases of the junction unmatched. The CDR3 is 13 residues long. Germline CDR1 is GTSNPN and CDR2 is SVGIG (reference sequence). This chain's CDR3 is CAWSDRGSGEQYF. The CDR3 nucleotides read TGTGCCTGGAGCGACAGGGGGTCGGGCGAGCAGTACTTC.

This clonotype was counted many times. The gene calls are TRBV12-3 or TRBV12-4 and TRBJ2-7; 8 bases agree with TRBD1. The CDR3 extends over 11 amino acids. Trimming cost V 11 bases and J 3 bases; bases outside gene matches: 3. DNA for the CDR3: TGTGCCTCACAGGGGGTCTACGAGCAGTACTTC. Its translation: CASQGVYEQYF.

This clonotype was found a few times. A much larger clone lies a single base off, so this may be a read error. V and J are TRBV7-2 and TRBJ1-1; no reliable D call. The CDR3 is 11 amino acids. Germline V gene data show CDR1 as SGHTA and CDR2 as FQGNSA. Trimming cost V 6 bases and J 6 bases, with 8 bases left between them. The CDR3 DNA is TGTGCCAGCAGGGCGGGAGCTGAAGCTTTCTTT. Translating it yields CASRAGAEAFF.

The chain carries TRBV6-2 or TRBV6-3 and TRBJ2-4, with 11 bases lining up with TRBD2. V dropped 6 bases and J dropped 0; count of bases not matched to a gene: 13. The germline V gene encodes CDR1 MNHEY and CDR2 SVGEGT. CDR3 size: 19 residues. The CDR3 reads CASSPTRTSGPKAKNIQYF. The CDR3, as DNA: TGTGCCAGCAGCCCTACGCGGACTAGCGGGCCTAAAGCCAAAAACATTCAGTACTTC.

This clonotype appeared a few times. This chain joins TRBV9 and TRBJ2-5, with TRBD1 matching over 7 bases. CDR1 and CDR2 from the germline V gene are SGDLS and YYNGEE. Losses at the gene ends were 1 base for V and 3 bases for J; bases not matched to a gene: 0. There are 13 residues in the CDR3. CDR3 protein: CASSVQGEETQYF. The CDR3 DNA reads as TGTGCCAGCAGCGTACAGGGGGAAGAGACCCAGTACTTC.

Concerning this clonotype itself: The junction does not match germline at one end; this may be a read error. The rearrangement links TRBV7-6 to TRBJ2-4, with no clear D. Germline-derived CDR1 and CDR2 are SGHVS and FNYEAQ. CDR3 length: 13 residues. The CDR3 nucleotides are TGTGCCAGCAGCTTAGACCCTGGAAACATTAAGTACTTC. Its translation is CASSLDPGNIKYF. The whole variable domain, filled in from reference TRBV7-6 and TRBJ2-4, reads GAGVSQSPRYKVTKRGQDVALRCDPISGHVSLYWYRQALGQGPEFLTYFNYEAQQDKSGLPNDRFSAERPEGSISTLTIQRTEQRDSAMYRCASSLDPGNIKYFGAGTRLSVL.

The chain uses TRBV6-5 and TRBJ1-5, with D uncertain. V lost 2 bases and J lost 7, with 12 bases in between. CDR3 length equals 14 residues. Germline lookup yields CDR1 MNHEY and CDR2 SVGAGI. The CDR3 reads CASSYHPFDQPQHF. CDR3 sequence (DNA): TGTGCCAGCAGTTACCATCCATTCGACCAGCCCCAGCATTTT.

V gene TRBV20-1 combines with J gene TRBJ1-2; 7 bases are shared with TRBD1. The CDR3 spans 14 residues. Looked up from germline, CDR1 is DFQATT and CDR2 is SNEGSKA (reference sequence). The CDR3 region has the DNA TGCACCACTAGGGCAGGGGGTCGGGACTATGGCTACACCTTC. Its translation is CTTRAGGRDYGYTF.

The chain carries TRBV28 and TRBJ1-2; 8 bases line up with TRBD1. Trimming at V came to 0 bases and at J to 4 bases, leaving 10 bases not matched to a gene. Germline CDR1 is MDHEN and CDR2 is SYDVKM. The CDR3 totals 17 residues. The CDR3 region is CASSLWHLGQAGYGYTF. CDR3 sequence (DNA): TGTGCCAGCAGTTTATGGCACCTGGGACAGGCGGGCTATGGCTACACCTTC.

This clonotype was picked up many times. The CDR3 DNA sequence: TGTGCCAGCAGCCAAGAGCTCGAGGGAAGCACTTTCTTT. This codes for CASSQELEGSTFF. The gene calls are TRBV4-2 and TRBJ1-1; D gene ambiguous. Germline CDR1 and CDR2: LGHNA and YNFKEQ. The CDR3 runs to 13 residues. The V end lost 0 bases, the J end lost 12 bases, and 14 bases lay between the germline ends.

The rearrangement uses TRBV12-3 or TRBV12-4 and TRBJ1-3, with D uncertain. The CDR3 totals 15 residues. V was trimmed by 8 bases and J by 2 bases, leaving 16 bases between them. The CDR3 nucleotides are TGTGCCAGCGTTCCCCTCCCGGCCGCTGGAAACACCATATATTTT. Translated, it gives CASVPLPAAGNTIYF.

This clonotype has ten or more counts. CDR3 residues: CASSLSYSSYEQYF. The CDR3 region has the DNA TGTGCCAGCAGCTTAAGCTACAGCTCCTACGAGCAGTACTTC. The rearrangement links TRBV11-2 to TRBJ2-7, with no clear D. Germline-derived CDR1 and CDR2 are SGHAT and FQNNGV. There are 14 residues in the CDR3. The V and J ends lost 2 bases and 0 bases respectively, with 8 bases between them. Using reference TRBV11-2 and TRBJ2-7 for the parts outside the CDR3, the full variable domain is EAGVAQSPRYKIIEKRQSVAFWCNPISGHATLYWYQQILGQGPKLLIQFQNNGVVDDSQLPKDRFSAERLKGVDSTLKIQPAKLEDSAVYLCASSLSYSSYEQYFGPGTRLTVT.

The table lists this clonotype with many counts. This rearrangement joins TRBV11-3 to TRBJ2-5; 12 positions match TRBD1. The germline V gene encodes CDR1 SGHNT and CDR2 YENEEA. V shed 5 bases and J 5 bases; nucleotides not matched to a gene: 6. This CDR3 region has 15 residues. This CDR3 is CASSPGTGGGETQYF. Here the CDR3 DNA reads TGTGCCAGCAGCCCCGGGACAGGGGGCGGGGAGACCCAGTACTTC.

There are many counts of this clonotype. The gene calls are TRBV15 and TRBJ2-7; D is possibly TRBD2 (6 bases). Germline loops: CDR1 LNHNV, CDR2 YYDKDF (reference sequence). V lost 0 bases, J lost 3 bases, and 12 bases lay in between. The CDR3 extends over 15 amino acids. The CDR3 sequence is CATSRDAGFLYEQYF. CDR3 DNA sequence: TGTGCCACCAGCAGAGATGCGGGGTTTCTCTACGAGCAGTACTTC.

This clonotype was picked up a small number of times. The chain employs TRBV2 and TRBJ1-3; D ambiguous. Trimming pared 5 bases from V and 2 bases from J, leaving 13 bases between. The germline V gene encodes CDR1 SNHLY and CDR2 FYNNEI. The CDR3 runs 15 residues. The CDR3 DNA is TGTGCCAGCAGTCTTGCCCCGGCCCCTGGAAACACCATATATTTT. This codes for CASSLAPAPGNTIYF.

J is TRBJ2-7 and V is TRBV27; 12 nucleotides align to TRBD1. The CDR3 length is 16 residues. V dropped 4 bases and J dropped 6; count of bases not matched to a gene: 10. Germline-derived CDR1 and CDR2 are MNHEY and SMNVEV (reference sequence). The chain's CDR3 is CASSSTLGTGGAEQYF. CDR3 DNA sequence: TGTGCCAGCAGTTCGACCCTCGGGACAGGGGGCGCCGAGCAGTACTTC.

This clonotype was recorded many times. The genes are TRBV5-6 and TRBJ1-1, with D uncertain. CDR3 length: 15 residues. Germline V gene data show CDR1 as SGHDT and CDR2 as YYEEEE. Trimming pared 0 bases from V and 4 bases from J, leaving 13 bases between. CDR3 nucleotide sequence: TGTGCCAGCAGCTTGGGAGGGAAATTCTCCACTGAAGCTTTCTTT. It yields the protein CASSLGGKFSTEAFF. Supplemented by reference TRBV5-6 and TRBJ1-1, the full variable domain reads DAGVTQSPTHLIKTRGQQVTLRCSPKSGHDTVSWYQQALGQGPQFIFQYYEEEERQRGNFPDRFSGHQFPNYSSELNVNALLLGDSALYLCASSLGGKFSTEAFFGQGTRLTVV.